Following are 20 T cell receptor beta chains from one sample sequenced in a study of blood T cell repertoires in COVID-19. Generated by immunoSEQ multiplex PCR, the TCRdb table keeps only in-frame clones and is missing some. Of 190,000 or so clones listed, 75% to 85% are singletons. Material: PBMCs or T cells enriched from blood (not recorded which). These TCRs come from a man in his forties or fifties who had recovered from COVID-19.

The chain carries TRBV18 and TRBJ1-1; D is uncertain. The CDR3 contains 15 residues. Trimming shortened V by 3 bases and J by 3 bases, and 14 bases separated the two germline ends. Germline CDR1 KGHSH, CDR2 LQKENI. The CDR3 DNA is TGTGCCAGCTCACCTTCGGGGTTTCGCGACACTGAAGCTTTCTTT. Its protein is CASSPSGFRDTEAFF.

V is TRBV9 and J is TRBJ2-1, with 7 bases fitting TRBD2. V was pared by 0 bases and J by 4 bases, with 4 bases of the junction left unmatched. CDR1 SGDLS and CDR2 YYNGEE come from the germline V gene. The CDR3 has 15 amino acids. The CDR3 loop reads CASSVEGGGYNEQFF. The CDR3 DNA reads TGTGCCAGCAGCGTAGAAGGCGGGGGTTACAATGAGCAGTTCTTC.

The sample holds a few counts of this clone. CDR3 coding DNA: TGTGCCAGCTCACCAGGACAGAACTCTGGAAACACCATATATTTT. The encoded protein is CASSPGQNSGNTIYF. The rearrangement joins TRBV18 to TRBJ1-3, with D perhaps TRBD1 (6 bases). V lost 2 bases, J lost 0 bases, and 8 bases lay in between. Germline CDR1 reads KGHSH; CDR2 reads LQKENI. The CDR3 consists of 15 residues.

This chain links TRBV5-8 with TRBJ1-6; D is uncertain. This CDR3 comprises 12 residues. Germline values: CDR1 SGHTS, CDR2 YDEGEE. The V end was cut by 3 bases, the J end by 9 bases, with 7 bases between. CDR3 coding DNA: TGTGCCAGCAGCTGGCCTCGTTCACCCCTCCACTTT. It specifies CASSWPRSPLHF.

The chain joins TRBV27 to TRBJ2-3, with 9 positions matching TRBD1. The germline V gene has CDR1 MNHEY and CDR2 SMNVEV (reference sequence). The J segment lost 3 bases and the V segment lost 7 bases, leaving 11 bases of the junction unmatched. The CDR3 consists of 16 residues. DNA for the CDR3: TGTGCCAGCACGAGCCGGGACAGGGTTAAAACAGATACGCAGTATTTT. This gives the protein CASTSRDRVKTDTQYF.

The chain is built from TRBV2 and TRBJ1-2, with 7 bases lining up with TRBD1. CDR3 length: 13 amino acids. The germline gives CDR1 SNHLY, CDR2 FYNNEI. The J segment lost 4 bases and the V segment lost 6 bases, leaving 5 bases of the junction unmatched. This CDR3 reads CASSVDRVYGYTF. The DNA of the CDR3 is TGTGCCAGCAGCGTCGACAGGGTCTATGGCTACACCTTC.

This clone was detected only once. This chain joins TRBV27 and TRBJ2-3; perhaps TRBD2 as D (6 bases). Germline V gene lookup returns CDR1 MNHEY and CDR2 SMNVEV (reference sequence). The CDR3 totals 15 residues. The ends were cut back, 9 bases at V and 3 bases at J, with 19 bases in the middle. CDR3 amino acids: CARVRRGISTDTQYF. CDR3 DNA: TGTGCCAGGGTCAGACGGGGGATTTCTACAGATACGCAGTATTTT.

The V gene is TRBV2, the J gene TRBJ1-1, with TRBD1 matching over 7 bases. The CDR3 consists of 15 residues. The J segment lost 1 base and the V segment lost 5 bases, leaving 7 bases of the junction unmatched. Germline CDR1 SNHLY, CDR2 FYNNEI. CDR3 nucleotides: TGTGCCAGCAGTTCGACCGGGACAGCGAACACTGAAGCTTTCTTT. Residues: CASSSTGTANTEAFF.

The chain is built from TRBV6-5 and TRBJ1-2, with D uncertain. This CDR3 is built from 13 residues. Trimming left V 8 bases short and J 3 bases short, with 13 bases between. Germline CDR1 reads MNHEY; CDR2 reads SVGAGI. In DNA form, the CDR3 reads TGTGCCAGCTCAGGAAGTATCGACTATGGCTACACCTTC. It codes for CASSGSIDYGYTF.

The chain links TRBV27 to TRBJ2-3, with no clear D. CDR3 length equals 15 residues. CDR1 MNHEY and CDR2 SMNVEV come from the germline V gene (reference sequence). V was trimmed by 7 bases and J by 1 base, leaving 15 bases between them. The CDR3 DNA reads as TGTGCCAGCACAACTTACGCTGAAGGCACAGATACGCAGTATTTT. Its translation: CASTTYAEGTDTQYF.

The genes are TRBV14 and TRBJ2-7, with a tentative D call TRBD2 (6 bases). Trimming shortened V by 6 bases and J by 2 bases, and 11 bases separated the two germline ends. CDR3 length: 13 residues. Per germline, CDR1 SGHDN and CDR2 FVKESK. The DNA of the CDR3 is TGTGCCAGCAGTGCGGCGGGGACCTACGAGCAGTACTTC. Translated, it gives CASSAAGTYEQYF.

The chain recombines TRBV30 with TRBJ1-3; 8 positions agree with TRBD1. Germline CDR1 reads GTSNPN; CDR2 reads SVGIG (reference sequence). CDR3 size: 16 residues. V was clipped by 1 base and J by 0 bases; unmatched bases: 5. The CDR3 spells CAWSAQDRVSGNTIYF. In DNA, the CDR3 is TGTGCCTGGAGTGCTCAGGACAGGGTCTCTGGAAACACCATATATTTT. The full variable domain, rest sourced from reference TRBV30 and TRBJ1-3, is SQTIHQWPATLVQPVGSPLSLECTVEGTSNPNLYWYRQAAGRGLQLLFYSVGIGQISSEVPQNLSASRPQDRQFILSSKKLLLSDSGFYLCAWSAQDRVSGNTIYFGEGSWLTVV.

The V call is TRBV6-5, the J call TRBJ2-3; 8 nucleotides agree with TRBD2. Losses at the gene ends were 0 bases for V and 2 bases for J; bases not matched to a gene: 4. The CDR3 runs to 16 residues. The germline V gene has CDR1 MNHEY and CDR2 SVGAGI. The CDR3 DNA follows: TGTGCCAGCAGTTACTCGCCGGGGGGGCCCACAGATACGCAGTATTTT. Its protein product is CASSYSPGGPTDTQYF.

The CDR3 region is CASSPRVAGGEETQYF. Written as DNA, the CDR3 is TGCGCCAGCAGCCCAAGGGTGGCGGGGGGAGAGGAGACCCAGTACTTC. The chain employs TRBV4-1 and TRBJ2-5; 8 bases align to TRBD2. Trimming at V came to 4 bases and at J to 5 bases, leaving 12 bases not matched to a gene. Germline loops: CDR1 MGHRA, CDR2 YSYEKL. The CDR3 length is 16 residues.

This rearrangement joins TRBV7-2 to TRBJ2-1; D is perhaps TRBD1 (6 bases). The CDR3 runs 14 residues. The V gene's germline CDR1 is SGHTA and CDR2 FQGNSA. The V and J ends lost 3 bases and 12 bases respectively, with 18 bases between them. CDR3 sequence: CASSFQGDNIRQFF. CDR3 in DNA: TGTGCCAGCAGCTTTCAAGGGGACAATATTAGGCAGTTCTTC. Full variable domain (missing parts from reference TRBV7-2 and TRBJ2-1): GAGVSQSPSNKVTEKGKDVELRCDPISGHTALYWYRQSLGQGLEFLIYFQGNSAPDKSGLPSDRFSAERTGGSVSTLTIQRTQQEDSAVYLCASSFQGDNIRQFFGPGTRLTVL.

This chain links TRBV4-1 with TRBJ2-3; 9 bases fit TRBD2. Germline V gene sequence: CDR1 MGHRA, CDR2 YSYEKL. V lost 0 bases, J lost 0 bases, and 7 bases stayed unmatched. The CDR3 sequence is 18 residues long. The CDR3 is CASSQDRPSGTSTDTQYF. DNA of the CDR3: TGCGCCAGCAGCCAAGATAGGCCTAGCGGGACTAGCACAGATACGCAGTATTTT.

The V call is TRBV24-1, the J call TRBJ1-2; 7 bases are a match to TRBD1. This CDR3 is 15 amino acids long. Losses at the gene ends were 1 base for V and 7 bases for J; bases not matched to a gene: 8. From germline, CDR1 is KGHDR and CDR2 SFDVKD. CDR3 nucleotide sequence: TGTGCCACCAGTGATTTTACGACAGGGACCGTTGGCTACACCTTC. Its translation is CATSDFTTGTVGYTF.

This clone was seen a single time. The chain joins TRBV30 to TRBJ2-4; 7 nucleotides agree with TRBD1. V dropped 3 bases and J dropped 8; count of bases not matched to a gene: 4. Germline V lookup: CDR1 GTSNPN, CDR2 SVGIG (reference sequence). The CDR3 sequence is 12 residues long. CDR3 DNA: TGTGCCTGGAGCAGGGGGTTCGACATTCAGTACTTC. Translated: CAWSRGFDIQYF.

J is TRBJ1-3 and V is TRBV6-5; D call uncertain. CDR1 and CDR2 from the germline V gene are MNHEY and SVGAGI. There are 13 residues in the CDR3. Trimming shortened V by 8 bases and J by 4 bases, and 12 bases separated the two germline ends. The CDR3 is CASEVTSGNTIYF. The CDR3 region has the DNA TGTGCCAGCGAGGTGACCTCAGGAAACACCATATATTTT.

The CDR3, as DNA: TGTGCCAGTAGTACTGGTAGCTCTGGGGCCAACGTCCTGACTTTC. Translation gives CASSTGSSGANVLTF. The chain has TRBV19 and TRBJ2-6; D ambiguous. Trimming left V 4 bases short and J 0 bases short, with 7 bases between. Per the germline V gene, CDR1 is LNHDA and CDR2 is SQIVND (reference sequence). The CDR3 has 15 amino acids.